This T cell receptor (beta chain) was identified in a study of cytomegalovirus exposure and HLA in healthy donors. 13 Jbeta primers and 60 Vbeta primers were used for the PCR. Sequenced by immunoSEQ multiplex PCR; TCRdb stores in-frame clones only, minus some. The sample contains 90,000 to 140,000 clones, 60% to 85% of which appear only once. Whole-study findings and limits: Donors were assumed by presence/absence analyses to have roughly uniform sequencing depth.

This CDR3 spans 14 amino acids. The germline gives CDR1 MDHEN, CDR2 SYDVKM. J lost 12 bases, V lost 2 bases, and 8 bases had no gene match. With respect to this clone: Its specificity is unknown.

The TCR originated in a man between 35 and 55 years old in good health and CMV-seronegative. The chain carries TRBV28 and TRBJ2-7, with 12 bases fitting TRBD2. Sequenced input: PBMCs. CDR3 sequence: CASSLTLAGGRGYF. In nucleotides, the CDR3 is TGTGCCAGCAGTTTAACCCTAGCGGGGGGGCGTGGGTACTTC.